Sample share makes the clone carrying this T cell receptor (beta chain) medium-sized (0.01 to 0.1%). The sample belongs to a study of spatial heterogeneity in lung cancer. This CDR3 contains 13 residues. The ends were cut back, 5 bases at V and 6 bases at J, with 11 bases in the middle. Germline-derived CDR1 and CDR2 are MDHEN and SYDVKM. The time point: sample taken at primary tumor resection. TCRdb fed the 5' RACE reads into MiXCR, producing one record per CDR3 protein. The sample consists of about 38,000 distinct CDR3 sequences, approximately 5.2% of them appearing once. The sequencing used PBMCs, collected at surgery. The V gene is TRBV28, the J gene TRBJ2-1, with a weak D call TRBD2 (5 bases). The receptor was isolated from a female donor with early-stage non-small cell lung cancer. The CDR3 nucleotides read TGTGCCAGCAGTACCGGACTGACCAATGAGCAGTTCTTC. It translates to CASSTGLTNEQFF.